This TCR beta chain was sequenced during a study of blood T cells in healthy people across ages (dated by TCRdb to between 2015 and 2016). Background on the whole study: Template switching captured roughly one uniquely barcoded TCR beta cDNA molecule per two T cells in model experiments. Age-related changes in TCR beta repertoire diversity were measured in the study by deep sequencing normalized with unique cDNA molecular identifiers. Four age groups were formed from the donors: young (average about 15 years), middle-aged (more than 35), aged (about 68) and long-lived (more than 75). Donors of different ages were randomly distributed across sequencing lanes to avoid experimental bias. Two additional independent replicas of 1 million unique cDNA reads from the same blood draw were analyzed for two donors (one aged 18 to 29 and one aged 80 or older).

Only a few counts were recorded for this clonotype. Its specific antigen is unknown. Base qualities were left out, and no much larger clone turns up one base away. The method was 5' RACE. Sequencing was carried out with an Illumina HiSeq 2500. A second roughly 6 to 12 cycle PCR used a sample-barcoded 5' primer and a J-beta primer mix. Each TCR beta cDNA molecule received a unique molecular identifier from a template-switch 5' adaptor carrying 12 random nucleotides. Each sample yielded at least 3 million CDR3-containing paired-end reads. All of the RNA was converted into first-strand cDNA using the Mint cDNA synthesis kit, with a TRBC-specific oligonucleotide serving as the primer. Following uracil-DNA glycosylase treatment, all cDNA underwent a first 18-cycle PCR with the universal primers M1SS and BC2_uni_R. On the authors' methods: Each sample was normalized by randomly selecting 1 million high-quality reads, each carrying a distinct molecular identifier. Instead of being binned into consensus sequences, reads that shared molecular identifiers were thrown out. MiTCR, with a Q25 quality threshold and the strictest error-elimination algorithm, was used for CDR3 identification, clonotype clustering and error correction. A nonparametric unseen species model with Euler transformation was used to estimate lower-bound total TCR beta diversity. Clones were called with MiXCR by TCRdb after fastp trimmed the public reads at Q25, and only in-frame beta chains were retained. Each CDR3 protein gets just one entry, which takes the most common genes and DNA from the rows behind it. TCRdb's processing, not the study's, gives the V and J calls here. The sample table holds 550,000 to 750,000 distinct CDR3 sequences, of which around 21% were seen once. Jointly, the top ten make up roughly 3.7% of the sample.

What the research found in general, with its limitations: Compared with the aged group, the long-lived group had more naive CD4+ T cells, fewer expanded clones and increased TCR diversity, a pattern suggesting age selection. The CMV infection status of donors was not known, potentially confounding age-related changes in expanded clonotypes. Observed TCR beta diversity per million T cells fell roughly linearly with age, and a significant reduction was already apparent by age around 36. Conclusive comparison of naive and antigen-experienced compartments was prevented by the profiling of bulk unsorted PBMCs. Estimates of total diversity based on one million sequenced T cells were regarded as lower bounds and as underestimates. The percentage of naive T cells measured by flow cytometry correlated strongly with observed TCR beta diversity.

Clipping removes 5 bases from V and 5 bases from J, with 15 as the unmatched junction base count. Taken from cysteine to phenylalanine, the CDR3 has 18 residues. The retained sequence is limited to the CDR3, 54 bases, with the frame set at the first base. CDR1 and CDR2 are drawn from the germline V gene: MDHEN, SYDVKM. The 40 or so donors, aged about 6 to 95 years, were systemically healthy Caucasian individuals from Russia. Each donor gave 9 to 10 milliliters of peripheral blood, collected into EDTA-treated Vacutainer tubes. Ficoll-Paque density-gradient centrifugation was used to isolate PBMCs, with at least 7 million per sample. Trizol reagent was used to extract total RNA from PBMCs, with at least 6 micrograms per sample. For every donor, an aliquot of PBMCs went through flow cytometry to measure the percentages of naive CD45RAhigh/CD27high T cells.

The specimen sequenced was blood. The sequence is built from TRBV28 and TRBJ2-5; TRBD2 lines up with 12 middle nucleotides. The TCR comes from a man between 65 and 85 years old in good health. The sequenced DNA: TGTGCCAGCAGTCCCCCGTTCCTAGCGGGAGGGGTTGGGGAGACCCAGTACTTC. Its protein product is CASSPPFLAGGVGETQYF.